What follows describes a single TCR beta chain. Per the germline V gene, CDR1 is LGHNA and CDR2 is YSLEER. V was shortened by 0 bases and J by 2 bases, with 10 bases between the two germline ends. This CDR3 contains 15 residues. This entry comes from a study of CD8+ T cells in alopecia areata. Study-wide context: Severity in treated patients was scored by percentage of scalp area affected.

The treatment is: oral pan-JAK inhibitor, 5-10 mg twice daily. TCR sequencing used cDNA made by reverse transcription of extracted RNA. Clones were read by immunoSEQ multiplex PCR, and TCRdb kept only the in-frame ones, dropping some. The sample yields approximately 90,000 clones, about two thirds seen once. The gene calls are TRBV4-3 and TRBJ2-5, with D maybe TRBD1 (6 bases). The clonotype comes from a human donor with alopecia areata. Sequenced here: CD8+ T cells sorted from blood, sampled at approximately week 42, from a patient treated with tofacitinib. DNA of the CDR3: TGCGCCAGCAGCCAAGATGCTACAGGGCAAGAGACCCAGTACTTC. Translating it yields CASSQDATGQETQYF.